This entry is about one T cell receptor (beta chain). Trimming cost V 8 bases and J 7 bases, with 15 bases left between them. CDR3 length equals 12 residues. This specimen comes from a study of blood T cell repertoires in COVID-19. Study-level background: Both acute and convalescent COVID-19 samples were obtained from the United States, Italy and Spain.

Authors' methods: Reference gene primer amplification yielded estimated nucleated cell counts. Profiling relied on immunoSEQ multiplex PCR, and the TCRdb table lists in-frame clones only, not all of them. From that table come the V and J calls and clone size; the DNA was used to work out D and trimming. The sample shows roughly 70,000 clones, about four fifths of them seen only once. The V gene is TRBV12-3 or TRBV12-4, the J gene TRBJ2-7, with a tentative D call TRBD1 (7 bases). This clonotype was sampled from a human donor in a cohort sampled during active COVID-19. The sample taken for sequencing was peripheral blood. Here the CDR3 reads CASGRDRLEQYF. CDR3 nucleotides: TGTGCCAGCGGGCGGGACAGACTGGAGCAGTACTTC.